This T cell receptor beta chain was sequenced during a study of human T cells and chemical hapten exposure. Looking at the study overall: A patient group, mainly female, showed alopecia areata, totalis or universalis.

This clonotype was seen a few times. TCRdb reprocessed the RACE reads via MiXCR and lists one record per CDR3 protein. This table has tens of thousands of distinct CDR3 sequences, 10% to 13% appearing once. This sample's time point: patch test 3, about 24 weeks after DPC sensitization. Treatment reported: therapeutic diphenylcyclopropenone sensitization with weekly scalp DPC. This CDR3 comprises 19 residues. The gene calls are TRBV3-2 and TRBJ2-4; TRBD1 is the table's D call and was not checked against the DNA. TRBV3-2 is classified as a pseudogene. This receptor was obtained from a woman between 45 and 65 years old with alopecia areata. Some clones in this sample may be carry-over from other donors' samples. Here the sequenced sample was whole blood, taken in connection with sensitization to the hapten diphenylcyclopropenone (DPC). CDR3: CASSLTGTGGRVGKNIQYF. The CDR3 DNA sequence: TGTGCCAGCAGCCTCACCGGGACAGGGGGCAGGGTAGGCAAAAACATTCAGTACTTC.